This TCR beta chain was observed in a study of T cells in Graves' hyperthyroidism and ophthalmopathy. Whole-study results and caveats: Researchers found most expanded thyroid clonotypes above 0.001 in blood as well.

Uncontrolled infection, other autoimmune disease, pregnancy or lactation led to exclusion. Diagnoses were established using clinical symptoms, serum thyroxine and TRAb, thyroid ultrasound and orbital computed tomography. The sample of blood was obtained at first hyperthyroidism diagnosis (before any ophthalmopathy symptoms). This CDR3 contains 14 residues. V gave up 1 base and J gave up 5 bases, with 8 bases separating them. Germline CDR1 and CDR2: SGHAT and FQDESV (reference sequence). This clonotype occurred many times. Antigen specificity is unknown. The TCR beta CDR3 regions underwent amplification using RNA transcripts as the source. The primer set for the first-round RT-PCR of the TCR CDR3 was HTBI. One entry per CDR3 protein results from TCRdb running MiXCR on the multiplex PCR reads. The sample contains almost 600,000 distinct CDR3 sequences, about 15% of which appear only once.

The sequenced material came from blood. The source is a woman aged 30 to 39 with Graves' hyperthyroidism that later progressed to Graves' ophthalmopathy. The chain combines TRBV11-1 with TRBJ2-2; D is possibly TRBD1 (6 bases). The CDR3 region has the DNA TGTGCCAGCAGCTTAGACAGGGTAACCGGGGAGCTGTTTTTT. It is translated as CASSLDRVTGELFF. Variable domain in full (rest from reference TRBV11-1 and TRBJ2-2): EAEVAQSPRYKITEKSQAVAFWCDPISGHATLYWYRQILGQGPELLVQFQDESVVDDSQLPKDRFSAERLKGVDSTLKIQPAELGDSAMYLCASSLDRVTGELFFGEGSRLTVL.